Presented here are 9 T cell receptor beta chains from one specimen sequenced in a study of cytomegalovirus exposure and HLA in healthy donors. Researchers ran the PCR with 60 Vbeta and 13 Jbeta primers. Sequenced by immunoSEQ multiplex PCR; TCRdb stores in-frame clones only, minus some. The sample contains over 120,000 clones, about 75% of which appear only once. Sequenced: PBMCs. These receptors all stem from a man aged 25 to 45 in good health and CMV-seronegative.

The chain uses TRBV28 and TRBJ1-5, with D perhaps TRBD1 (5 bases). The CDR3 sequence is 17 residues long. The V gene lost 2 bases and the J gene lost 5 bases, with 19 bases spanning the gap. Germline V gene data show CDR1 as MDHEN and CDR2 as SYDVKM. Here the CDR3 DNA reads TGTGCCAGCAGTTTAGGGTTAGGGGCGTTTGGTGATCAGCCCCAGCATTTT. It is translated as CASSLGLGAFGDQPQHF.

This clone was picked up a small number of times. V and J are TRBV5-1 and TRBJ1-4; D not certain. This CDR3 region has 14 residues. Per the germline V gene, CDR1 is SGHRS and CDR2 is YFSETQ. Trimming left V 2 bases short and J 5 bases short, with 10 bases between. CDR3 DNA sequence: TGCGCCAGCAGCTTATCAGGAAAAAATGAAAAACTGTTTTTT. This gives the protein CASSLSGKNEKLFF.

J is TRBJ2-1 and V is TRBV19, with unresolved D. From germline, CDR1 is LNHDA and CDR2 SQIVND (reference sequence). V was pared by 4 bases and J by 5 bases, with 6 bases between. CDR3 length: 12 residues. For the CDR3, the DNA is TGTGCCAGTAGTACCCACAACAATGAGCAGTTCTTC. Residues: CASSTHNNEQFF.

In the case of this clone: One end of the junction is discordant with germline, which a read error may explain. The chain has TRBV7-3 and TRBJ2-3; weak D call: TRBD2 (5 bases). The CDR3 loop spans 12 amino acids. From germline, CDR1 is SGHTA and CDR2 FQGTGA. The chain's CDR3 is CASSLRADSQYF. The CDR3 nucleotides are TGTGCCAGCAGTTTGAGGGCAGATTCGCAGTATTTT. The full variable domain, with the rest looked up from reference TRBV7-3 and TRBJ2-3, is GAGVSQTPSNKVTEKGKYVELRCDPISGHTALYWYRQSLGQGPEFLIYFQGTGAADDSGLPNDRFFAVRPEGSVSTLKIQRTERGDSAVYLCASSLRADSQYFGPGTRLTVL.

J is TRBJ2-1 and V is TRBV27, with D uncertain. This CDR3 region has 16 residues. Germline V gene sequence: CDR1 MNHEY, CDR2 SMNVEV (reference sequence). V lost 6 bases and J 0 bases, leaving 15 bases between the germline ends. The CDR3 sequence: CASSPTLASSYNEQFF. The DNA for the CDR3 is TGTGCCAGCAGCCCCACCCTCGCCAGCTCCTACAATGAGCAGTTCTTC.

The chain recombines TRBV7-6 with TRBJ2-7; perhaps TRBD1 as D (6 bases). V shed 4 bases and J shed 6 bases, with 13 bases lying between them. In germline, CDR1 is SGHVS, CDR2 FNYEAQ. The length of the CDR3 is 13 residues. CDR3 protein: CASSSGDNLEQYF. The DNA for the CDR3 is TGTGCCAGCAGCTCCGGGGACAACCTCGAGCAGTACTTC.

This clone has only a few counts. The chain combines TRBV5-4 with TRBJ2-3; 12 positions agree with TRBD2. Trimming cost V 4 bases and J 9 bases; bases outside gene matches: 9. Looked up from germline, CDR1 is SGHNT and CDR2 is YYREEE (reference sequence). This CDR3 is 15 amino acids long. The CDR3 spells CASSPSGGEGDTQYF. CDR3 coding DNA: TGTGCCAGCAGCCCTAGCGGGGGGGAAGGGGACACGCAGTATTTT.

Only a few counts were recorded for this clone. This chain joins TRBV6-1 and TRBJ1-5, with no clear D. This CDR3 comprises 16 residues. The V end was cut by 1 base, the J end by 1 base, with 11 bases between. Germline V gives CDR1 MNHNS, CDR2 SASEGT. The chain's CDR3 is CASSEVGRSSNQPQHF. CDR3 in DNA: TGTGCCAGCAGTGAAGTGGGCCGGTCGAGCAATCAGCCCCAGCATTTT.

This clone has only a few counts. The CDR3 sequence is CASSQTGQGEQYF. The DNA of the CDR3 is TGCGCCAGCAGCCAAACGGGACAGGGCGAGCAGTACTTC. The chain uses TRBV5-1 and TRBJ2-7; 9 bases are shared with TRBD1. V lost 4 bases and J lost 6; bases outside the gene matches: 5. This CDR3 has 13 residues. CDR1 is SGHRS, CDR2 YFSETQ, per germline.